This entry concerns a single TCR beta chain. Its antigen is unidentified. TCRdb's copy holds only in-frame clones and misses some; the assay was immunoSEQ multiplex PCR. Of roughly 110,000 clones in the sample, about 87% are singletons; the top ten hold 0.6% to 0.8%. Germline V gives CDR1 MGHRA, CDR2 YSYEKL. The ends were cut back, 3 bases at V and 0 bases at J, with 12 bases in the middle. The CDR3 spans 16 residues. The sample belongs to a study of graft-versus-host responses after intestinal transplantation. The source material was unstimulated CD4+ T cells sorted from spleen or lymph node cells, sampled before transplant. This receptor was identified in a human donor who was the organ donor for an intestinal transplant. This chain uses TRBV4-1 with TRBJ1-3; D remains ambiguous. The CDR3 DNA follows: TGCGCCAGCAGCCAGGCTCCATTTCCCTCTGGAAACACCATATATTTT. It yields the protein CASSQAPFPSGNTIYF.